This TCR beta chain was profiled in a study of long-term antiretroviral therapy in people with HIV. Concerning this clone itself: Its cognate antigen is unknown.

It was version v3.0 of the immunoSEQ assay that was run at survey level. Method: immunoSEQ multiplex PCR; TCRdb's copy keeps in-frame clones and lacks some. The table has 25,000 to 35,000 clones, nearly 95% seen once; the top ten hold 6.4%. Study-level results: Clones with expansion before ART led the repertoire at all time points. It was observed that HIV repertoires exhibited narrower CDR3 length ranges than controls. ART-treated samples gained diversity yet remained below transplant donor controls.

Treated in the United States were all of the participants with HIV. CDR1 and CDR2 from the germline V gene are MNHEY and SVGAGI. The CDR3 runs 14 residues. V lost 2 bases, J lost 4 bases, and 8 bases lay in between. The rearrangement links TRBV6-5 to TRBJ2-2; D unclear. The specimen was unsorted PBMCs, collected almost 6.7 years after starting antiretroviral therapy. The sequence was collected from a woman in her thirties or forties with HIV. The CDR3 here is CASSYPTLTGELFF. In DNA form, the CDR3 reads TGTGCCAGCAGTTACCCGACTCTCACCGGGGAGCTGTTTTTT.